Listed here are 32 T cell receptor beta chains from one sample, sequenced in a study of blood T cell repertoires in COVID-19. Generated by immunoSEQ multiplex PCR, the TCRdb table keeps only in-frame clones and is missing some. The sample consists of hundreds of thousands of clones, roughly 91% of them appearing once. Sequences were obtained from peripheral blood. The receptors were gathered from a woman aged 45-65 years with COVID-19, enrolled during active disease.

The chain links TRBV25-1 to TRBJ2-3; D possibly corresponds to TRBD2 (7 bases). The CDR3 has 16 amino acids. The germline gives CDR1 MGHDK, CDR2 SYGVNS. Trimming took off 1 base at V and 6 bases at J, with 17 bases between the two ends. The CDR3 DNA is TGTGCCAGCAGTGAATTTGGACGGGGGGCCCGGGATACGCAGTATTTT. Translating gives CASSEFGRGARDTQYF.

This clone was found a few times. The chain joins TRBV2 to TRBJ1-1, with 10 positions matching TRBD1. In germline, CDR1 is SNHLY, CDR2 FYNNEI. J lost 4 bases, V lost 6 bases, and 2 bases had no gene match. The CDR3 sequence is 13 residues long. The CDR3 loop is CASRWTGGTEAFF. The DNA for the CDR3 is TGTGCCAGCAGATGGACAGGGGGCACTGAAGCTTTCTTT.

The rearrangement joins TRBV7-2 to TRBJ2-2; TRBD2 matches 11 bases. The CDR3 spans 17 residues. The J segment lost 4 bases and the V segment lost 1 base, leaving 5 bases of the junction unmatched. Germline CDR1 reads SGHTA; CDR2 reads FQGNSA. The CDR3, as DNA: TGTGCCAGCAGCTTAGTCGTTAGCGGGGGGGCCACCGGGGAGCTGTTTTTT. As protein: CASSLVVSGGATGELFF. The complete variable domain, with remaining parts taken from reference TRBV7-2 and TRBJ2-2, reads GAGVSQSPSNKVTEKGKDVELRCDPISGHTALYWYRQSLGQGLEFLIYFQGNSAPDKSGLPSDRFSAERTGGSVSTLTIQRTQQEDSAVYLCASSLVVSGGATGELFFGEGSRLTVL.

The gene calls are TRBV24-1 and TRBJ1-2; 7 nucleotides agree with TRBD1. The germline V gene encodes CDR1 KGHDR and CDR2 SFDVKD. V shed 4 bases, J shed 2 bases, and the junction held 6 bases outside the gene matches. CDR3 length equals 15 residues. The CDR3 loop is CATSDPRQGNYGYTF. Written as DNA, the CDR3 is TGTGCCACCAGTGACCCCCGACAGGGCAACTATGGCTACACCTTC.

This chain links TRBV6-5 with TRBJ2-7; 8 positions match TRBD1. Germline trimming cut 1 base from V and 6 bases from J; bases unmatched to any gene: 11. This CDR3 comprises 16 residues. In germline, CDR1 is MNHEY, CDR2 SVGAGI. This chain's CDR3 is CASSYLDGTGVREQYF. CDR3 nucleotides: TGTGCCAGCAGTTACTTAGACGGGACAGGAGTTCGCGAGCAGTACTTC.

In DNA form, the CDR3 reads TGTGCCAGCAGCCGAAAGGGGCCAATCGTGGGCTACACCTTC. Its protein is CASSRKGPIVGYTF. The rearrangement links TRBV9 to TRBJ1-2; D may be TRBD1 (5 bases). CDR3 length equals 14 residues. Trimming shortened V by 4 bases and J by 8 bases, and 18 bases separated the two germline ends. Germline CDR1 reads SGDLS; CDR2 reads YYNGEE.

This chain links TRBV27 with TRBJ2-7; 7 bases align to TRBD1. J gave up 0 bases and V 2 bases, and 4 bases lay outside the gene matches. CDR3 length: 15 residues. Per the germline V gene, CDR1 is MNHEY and CDR2 is SMNVEV (reference sequence). DNA for the CDR3: TGTGCCAGCAGTTTACGATCAGGGGGCTCCTACGAGCAGTACTTC. The encoded protein is CASSLRSGGSYEQYF.

This chain connects TRBV3-1 (or the pseudogene TRBV3-2) to TRBJ1-1; the D is unclear. This CDR3 spans 13 amino acids. V was shortened by 0 bases and J by 11 bases, with 13 bases between the two germline ends. Per the germline V gene, CDR1 is LGHDT and CDR2 is YNNKEL (reference sequence). The DNA for the CDR3 is TGTGCCAGCAGCCAAGAGACTGGAGTTAGGGCTTTCTTT. It is translated as CASSQETGVRAFF.

V is TRBV6-2 or TRBV6-3 and J is TRBJ2-7; D perhaps matches TRBD1 (5 bases). This CDR3 is 13 amino acids long. Germline V gene sequence: CDR1 MNHEY, CDR2 SVGEGT. V lost 6 bases to trimming and J lost 6 bases, with 15 bases between them. The CDR3 spells CASSSAGPGEQYF. CDR3 sequence (DNA): TGTGCCAGCAGCTCGGCAGGGCCGGGCGAGCAGTACTTC.

The V gene is TRBV9, the J gene TRBJ1-1; possibly TRBD1 for D (5 bases). There are 14 residues in the CDR3. Germline V gene sequence: CDR1 SGDLS, CDR2 YYNGEE. The ends were cut back, 1 base at V and 4 bases at J, with 11 bases in the middle. The CDR3 region has the DNA TGTGCCAGCAGCGTATCGGGGGGATCCACTGAAGCTTTCTTT. Its protein product is CASSVSGGSTEAFF.

V gene TRBV11-2 combines with J gene TRBJ1-4; 7 bases are a match to TRBD1. The trim removed 1 base at V and 1 base at J, leaving 3 bases unmatched. The germline V gene encodes CDR1 SGHAT and CDR2 FQNNGV. This CDR3 has 16 residues. CDR3 protein: CASSLGSGGTNEKLFF. The CDR3 DNA reads TGTGCCAGCAGCTTAGGATCAGGGGGAACTAATGAAAAACTGTTTTTT.

The gene calls are TRBV20-1 and TRBJ1-2; possible D gene TRBD1, 6 bases. The V gene's germline CDR1 is DFQATT and CDR2 SNEGSKA (reference sequence). The CDR3 contains 11 residues. V was shortened by 8 bases and J by 6 bases, with 13 bases between the two germline ends. In DNA form, the CDR3 reads TGCAGTACGGGCAGGGGTGATGGCTACACCTTC. Residues: CSTGRGDGYTF.

The rearrangement joins TRBV15 to TRBJ2-2; 7 bases match TRBD2. Per germline, CDR1 LNHNV and CDR2 YYDKDF (reference sequence). V shed 3 bases and J 6 bases; nucleotides not matched to a gene: 10. The CDR3 covers 16 residues. The DNA for the CDR3 is TGTGCCACCAGCAGGGAAAAGGGAGGGATACCCGGGGAGCTGTTTTTT. It is translated as CATSREKGGIPGELFF.

The J gene is TRBJ2-3, the V gene TRBV5-4; 13 nucleotides line up with TRBD2. After removal of 0 bases from V and 2 bases from J, the junction contained 3 bases not matched to a gene. The CDR3 sequence is 17 residues long. Per germline, CDR1 SGHNT and CDR2 YYREEE (reference sequence). CDR3 nucleotides: TGTGCCAGCAGCTTGGTGGGACTAGCGGGACTCACAGATACGCAGTATTTT. Amino acids: CASSLVGLAGLTDTQYF.

This clone was recorded only once. The chain joins TRBV6-5 to TRBJ1-6; D ambiguous. Trimming stripped 0 bases from V and 7 bases from J, with 13 bases between. The length of the CDR3 is 16 residues. Per germline, CDR1 MNHEY and CDR2 SVGAGI. The CDR3 DNA reads as TGTGCCAGCAGTTACTCGATGAGGATTGGGAATTCACCCCTCCACTTT. It specifies CASSYSMRIGNSPLHF.

This rearrangement joins TRBV25-1 to TRBJ1-1, with D hard to call. This CDR3 contains 12 residues. Germline V lookup: CDR1 MGHDK, CDR2 SYGVNS. Trimming took 5 bases from V and 3 from J, leaving 7 bases between them. In DNA form, the CDR3 reads TGTGCCAGCAGTCTGGGCTACACTGAAGCTTTCTTT. Translation gives CASSLGYTEAFF.

The count of this clone is one. The V call is TRBV18, the J call TRBJ1-2; D might be TRBD1 (5 bases). V was clipped by 3 bases and J by 8 bases, with 10 bases between them. The CDR3 has 12 residues. Germline V gene sequence: CDR1 KGHSH, CDR2 LQKENI. The CDR3 sequence: CASSPGEGGYTF. For the CDR3, the DNA is TGTGCCAGCTCACCGGGGGAGGGCGGCTACACCTTC.

This chain links TRBV19 with TRBJ2-5, with 7 bases fitting TRBD2. Germline V CDR1 and CDR2: LNHDA, SQIVND (reference sequence). Germline trimming cut 4 bases from V and 5 bases from J; bases unmatched to any gene: 13. This CDR3 has 16 residues. The CDR3 loop is CASSNDLGLPGETQYF. DNA of the CDR3: TGTGCCAGTAGTAATGACCTGGGACTACCTGGGGAGACCCAGTACTTC.

The chain recombines TRBV7-9 with TRBJ1-1, with 9 bases aligning to TRBD1. CDR1 and CDR2 from the germline V gene are SEHNR and FQNEAQ (reference sequence). With 1 base clipped from V and 0 bases from J, the junction kept 3 bases outside the gene matches. This CDR3 has 16 amino acids. The CDR3 region is CASSLGDRAMNTEAFF. CDR3 sequence (DNA): TGTGCCAGCAGCTTAGGGGACAGGGCGATGAACACTGAAGCTTTCTTT.

Only one count was recorded for this clone. The J gene is TRBJ1-5, the V gene TRBV6-5, with TRBD1 identical over 7 bases. Germline-derived CDR1 and CDR2 are MNHEY and SVGAGI. The CDR3 is 14 amino acids. The V gene end was trimmed by 6 bases and the J gene end by 4 bases; junction bases not matched to a gene: 6. As DNA, the CDR3 is TGTGCCAGCAGAACAGGGGAAGGGAATCAGCCCCAGCATTTT. Its translation is CASRTGEGNQPQHF.

V is TRBV12-3 or TRBV12-4 and J is TRBJ1-3; D gene uncertain. V gave up 1 base and J gave up 10 bases, with 11 bases separating them. The CDR3 is made up of 13 amino acids. The CDR3 loop is CASSLGGPRTIYF. The CDR3 region has the DNA TGTGCCAGCAGTTTAGGCGGGCCACGAACCATATATTTT.

The CDR3 region has the DNA TGTGCCAGCAGTTACCCTAACCGCTTGACTAGCGGGGGAAGCACAGATACGCAGTATTTT. Protein: CASSYPNRLTSGGSTDTQYF. The chain couples TRBV6-2 or TRBV6-3 to TRBJ2-3, with 12 bases that match TRBD2. The V segment lost 2 bases and the J segment 0 bases; nucleotides outside the gene matches: 12. Germline V CDR1 and CDR2: MNHEY, SVGEGT. The CDR3 has 20 amino acids.

This chain connects TRBV27 to TRBJ2-1; TRBD1 matches at 7 bases. The V gene end was trimmed by 5 bases and the J gene end by 1 base; junction bases not matched to a gene: 8. CDR1 and CDR2 from the germline V gene are MNHEY and SMNVEV (reference sequence). The CDR3 consists of 16 residues. The CDR3 is CASSLQGRLSYNEQFF. The CDR3, as DNA: TGTGCCAGCAGTCTACAGGGGCGCTTATCCTACAATGAGCAGTTCTTC.

This rearrangement joins TRBV18 to TRBJ1-5; 9 nucleotides line up with TRBD1. CDR3 length: 15 residues. With V trimmed by 3 bases and J by 4 bases, 4 bases remained unmatched. The germline V gene has CDR1 KGHSH and CDR2 LQKENI. CDR3 nucleotide sequence: TGTGCCAGCTCACCGGGACAGGGCCAGAATCAGCCCCAGCATTTT. It specifies CASSPGQGQNQPQHF.

V is TRBV28 and J is TRBJ1-1; D ambiguous. The CDR3 contains 13 residues. V shed 2 bases and J shed 4 bases, with 8 bases lying between them. Germline CDR1 reads MDHEN; CDR2 reads SYDVKM. The CDR3: CASSLNTRTEAFF. The CDR3 DNA reads as TGTGCCAGCAGTTTAAACACCCGCACTGAAGCTTTCTTT.

V and J are TRBV30 and TRBJ2-7, with a tentative D call TRBD1 (5 bases). The CDR3 has 17 amino acids. Germline CDR1 and CDR2: GTSNPN and SVGIG (reference sequence). V gave up 2 bases and J gave up 3 bases, with 23 bases separating them. The CDR3 sequence: CAWSQWYPPDTHYEQYF. Written as DNA, the CDR3 is TGTGCCTGGAGTCAATGGTACCCCCCGGACACGCACTACGAGCAGTACTTC.

The chain has TRBV5-1 and TRBJ1-2, with 7 nucleotides matching TRBD1. The germline gives CDR1 SGHRS, CDR2 YFSETQ. The CDR3 consists of 12 residues. Trimming took 5 bases from V and 6 from J; bases not matched to a gene: 4. The CDR3, as DNA: TGCGCCAGCAGGAACAGGGGAGATGGCTACACCTTC. Its protein is CASRNRGDGYTF.

CDR3 in amino acids: CASSGRGLAGAWNIQYF. CDR3 DNA: TGCGCCAGCAGCGGCAGGGGACTAGCGGGGGCTTGGAACATTCAGTACTTC. The gene calls are TRBV5-1 and TRBJ2-4, with 14 bases lining up with TRBD2. The trim removed 4 bases at V and 7 bases at J, leaving 10 bases unmatched. This CDR3 contains 17 residues. Germline CDR1 is SGHRS and CDR2 is YFSETQ.

The table lists this clone with a count of one. The same CDR3 arises from other DNA sequences in this sample as well. The rearrangement links TRBV9 to TRBJ1-1; 10 bases fit TRBD1. V was pared by 0 bases and J by 4 bases, with 3 bases of the junction left unmatched. The CDR3 spans 15 residues. Germline loops: CDR1 SGDLS, CDR2 YYNGEE. The DNA for the CDR3 is TGTGCCAGCAGCGTAGCTAGGACAGGGGGCACTGAAGCTTTCTTT. Residues: CASSVARTGGTEAFF.

The rearrangement links TRBV19 to TRBJ2-3; TRBD2 is a possible D gene (5 bases). V shed 4 bases and J shed 3 bases, with 20 bases lying between them. CDR1 is LNHDA and CDR2 is SQIVND in the germline V gene (reference sequence). The CDR3 runs 17 residues. The CDR3 here is CASSTQALNSGTDTQYF. The CDR3 DNA reads TGTGCCAGTAGTACTCAAGCTCTCAACTCGGGGACAGATACGCAGTATTTT.

V gene TRBV3-1 (or the pseudogene TRBV3-2) combines with J gene TRBJ1-1, with D perhaps TRBD1 (5 bases). V was trimmed by 4 bases and J by 1 base, leaving 13 bases between them. This CDR3 has 15 residues. CDR1 is LGHDT, CDR2 YNNKEL, per germline (reference sequence). The CDR3 spells CASSPGHGSNTEAFF. For the CDR3, the DNA is TGTGCCAGCAGCCCAGGACACGGGTCGAACACTGAAGCTTTCTTT.

This clone was detected only once. The rearrangement joins TRBV11-1 to TRBJ2-1, with 13 bases that match TRBD2. Germline values: CDR1 SGHAT, CDR2 FQDESV (reference sequence). The CDR3 is 15 residues long. V gave up 5 bases and J gave up 4 bases; unmatched junction bases: 2. Here the CDR3 DNA reads TGTGCCAGCAGCACTAGCGGGGGGGCATACAATGAGCAGTTCTTC. This encodes CASSTSGGAYNEQFF. Drawing the rest from reference TRBV11-1 and TRBJ2-1, the complete variable domain is EAEVAQSPRYKITEKSQAVAFWCDPISGHATLYWYRQILGQGPELLVQFQDESVVDDSQLPKDRFSAERLKGVDSTLKIQPAELGDSAMYLCASSTSGGAYNEQFFGPGTRLTVL.